Shown below are 24 T cell receptor beta chains from a single sample sequenced in a study of spatial heterogeneity in lung cancer. The time point denotes: sample taken at primary tumor resection. Material for sequencing was whole RNA from tumor, nontumor lung or frozen PBMC, left unsorted. In TCRdb, the 5' RACE reads were re-called with MiXCR into one record per CDR3 protein. Of 30,000 to 45,000 distinct CDR3 sequences in the sample, roughly 5.6% were seen once. The source was PBMCs, collected at surgery. The receptor set was obtained from a female donor with early-stage non-small cell lung cancer.

This clonotype occurred many times. The chain recombines TRBV5-1 with TRBJ1-2, with 7 bases that match TRBD1. CDR1 SGHRS and CDR2 YFSETQ come from the germline V gene. This CDR3 has 14 residues. V shed 0 bases, J shed 8 bases, and the junction held 7 bases outside the gene matches. CDR3 sequence reads: CASSLDRTGGGYTF. Here the CDR3 DNA reads TGCGCCAGCAGCTTGGATCGGACAGGAGGAGGCTACACCTTC.

This clonotype was picked up many times. This rearrangement joins TRBV6-1 to TRBJ1-5; 8 positions match TRBD1. The CDR3 covers 16 residues. V trimming: 6 bases; J trimming: 7 bases; junction bases outside the gene matches: 14. In germline, CDR1 is MNHNS, CDR2 SASEGT. CDR3 in amino acids: CASRHFGQGFGQPQHF. The CDR3 DNA sequence: TGTGCCAGCAGGCATTTTGGACAGGGCTTTGGACAGCCCCAGCATTTT.

The table lists this clonotype with many counts. The V gene is TRBV5-1, the J gene TRBJ1-6; 10 nucleotides align to TRBD1. This CDR3 is built from 15 residues. Germline V gene data show CDR1 as SGHRS and CDR2 as YFSETQ. The J segment lost 7 bases and the V segment lost 4 bases, leaving 5 bases of the junction unmatched. The CDR3 nucleotides are TGCGCCAGCAGCGGGGGGACAGGGGCGAATTCACCCCTCCACTTT. Residues: CASSGGTGANSPLHF.

This clonotype was counted at least ten times. The chain recombines TRBV24-1 with TRBJ2-1; TRBD2 aligns across 9 bases. This CDR3 is 15 amino acids long. Germline CDR1 reads KGHDR; CDR2 reads SFDVKD. Losses at the gene ends were 9 bases for V and 5 bases for J; bases not matched to a gene: 10. CDR3 DNA sequence: TGTGCCACCGGCGATAGCGGGAGCCGGAACAATGAGCAGTTCTTC. Its protein is CATGDSGSRNNEQFF.

This rearrangement joins TRBV5-1 to TRBJ2-2, with D possibly TRBD1 on 6 matching bases. With 7 bases removed from V and 9 bases from J, the gap between germline ends came to 16 bases. Germline-derived CDR1 and CDR2 are SGHRS and YFSETQ. There are 13 residues in the CDR3. The CDR3 sequence: CASGPLGGRELFF. CDR3 DNA sequence: TGCGCCAGCGGCCCCCTTGGGGGCCGGGAGCTGTTTTTT.

The sample holds many counts of this clonotype. This chain links TRBV5-4 with TRBJ2-2, with TRBD1 as a possible D gene (6 bases). The V gene's germline CDR1 is SGHNT and CDR2 YYREEE (reference sequence). CDR3 length equals 15 residues. Trimming pared 0 bases from V and 6 bases from J, leaving 12 bases between. The DNA for the CDR3 is TGTGCCAGCAGCTTGGGTTCAGGGGTGGCCGGGGAGCTGTTTTTT. It translates to CASSLGSGVAGELFF.

This clonotype was found many times. The rearrangement links TRBV2 to TRBJ2-1, with D perhaps TRBD2 (5 bases). CDR3 length equals 18 residues. Germline V gene lookup returns CDR1 SNHLY and CDR2 FYNNEI. The V end was cut by 1 base, the J end by 2 bases, with 18 bases between. The CDR3 coding sequence is TGTGCCAGCAGTGAAGAGGAGGATCGGATTCTCACCTACAATGAGCAGTTCTTC. Residues: CASSEEEDRILTYNEQFF.

This clonotype was seen at least ten times. The V and J genes are TRBV6-2 or TRBV6-3 and TRBJ2-1; D is uncertain. The CDR3 consists of 20 residues. V was trimmed by 5 bases and J by 0 bases, leaving 26 bases between them. Germline V gene sequence: CDR1 MNHEY, CDR2 SVGEGT. CDR3 nucleotides: TGTGCCAGCAGTGCCCCCCGGGCCTACGTAACGAAAAGCTCCTACAATGAGCAGTTCTTC. This encodes CASSAPRAYVTKSSYNEQFF.

This clonotype has only a few counts. This chain joins TRBV30 and TRBJ1-1; D is unclear. Between the trimmed V and J ends, which lost 0 bases and 1 base, there was a span of 6 bases. The CDR3 extends over 13 amino acids. Germline assignment: CDR1 GTSNPN and CDR2 SVGIG (reference sequence). The CDR3 coding sequence is TGTGCCTGGAGTGTAGTCTCGAACACTGAAGCTTTCTTT. Translation: CAWSVVSNTEAFF.

As to this clonotype: Just one base apart from a much larger clone, this may be a read error. This chain links TRBV20-1 with TRBJ1-2; TRBD1 agrees at 7 bases. Germline CDR1 is DFQATT and CDR2 is SNEGSKA (reference sequence). V shed 6 bases and J 8 bases; nucleotides not matched to a gene: 9. This CDR3 contains 12 residues. DNA of the CDR3: TGCAGTGCGGAGACAGGGATCGAAGGCTACACCTTC. Amino acids: CSAETGIEGYTF.

In this sample, this clonotype turned up many times. V is TRBV6-6 and J is TRBJ2-5, with 7 bases matching TRBD1. With V trimmed by 5 bases and J by 3 bases, 0 bases remained unmatched. The CDR3 totals 12 residues. CDR1 and CDR2 (germline): MNHNY, SVGAGI (reference sequence). CDR3 sequence reads: CASSGTEETQYF. CDR3 bases: TGTGCCAGCAGTGGGACAGAAGAGACCCAGTACTTC.

This clonotype showed up many times. This sequence joins TRBV2 and TRBJ1-2; D remains ambiguous. CDR1 and CDR2 from the germline V gene are SNHLY and FYNNEI. Trimming cost V 2 bases and J 4 bases, with 17 bases left between them. CDR3 length: 16 residues. In nucleotides, the CDR3 is TGTGCCAGCAGTGAACTGGGCCATACCCCTCTCTATGGCTACACCTTC. As protein: CASSELGHTPLYGYTF.

Ten or more counts support this clonotype. The chain is built from TRBV18 and TRBJ2-1; D is uncertain. The CDR3 is 13 residues long. With 6 bases removed from V and 8 bases from J, the gap between germline ends came to 14 bases. In germline, CDR1 is KGHSH, CDR2 LQKENI. The CDR3 region has the DNA TGTGCCAGCTCGCCCCCCAGTGGGCATGAGCAGTTCTTC. Encoded protein: CASSPPSGHEQFF.

V usage is TRBV7-9 and J usage is TRBJ1-1; D not resolved. The CDR3 length is 13 residues. V was clipped by 4 bases and J by 4 bases, with 10 bases between them. Germline V gene sequence: CDR1 SEHNR, CDR2 FQNEAQ (reference sequence). The CDR3 loop reads CASSWGFFTEAFF. The DNA of the CDR3 is TGTGCCAGCAGCTGGGGTTTTTTCACTGAAGCTTTCTTT.

This clonotype is classed as medium-sized. This sequence joins TRBV29-1 and TRBJ2-3; D might be TRBD2 (5 bases). CDR1 and CDR2 (germline): SQVTM, ANQGSEA. The CDR3 is 12 residues long. The ends were cut back, 3 bases at V and 1 base at J, with 5 bases in the middle. As DNA, the CDR3 is TGCAGCGTTGAGAGGGGCACAGATACGCAGTATTTT. Translation gives CSVERGTDTQYF.

At least ten counts were recorded for this clonotype. This sequence joins TRBV6-5 and TRBJ2-7, with 10 bases aligning to TRBD2. CDR3 size: 16 residues. CDR1 and CDR2 from the germline V gene are MNHEY and SVGAGI. V lost 5 bases to trimming and J lost 1 base; unmatched junction nucleotides: 8. The CDR3 loop reads CASSSYSGGYSYEQYF. The CDR3 DNA sequence: TGTGCCAGCAGTAGTTATAGCGGGGGGTATTCCTACGAGCAGTACTTC.

The rearrangement links TRBV6-5 to TRBJ1-6, with 8 bases that match TRBD1. The CDR3 has 14 amino acids. The V gene's germline CDR1 is MNHEY and CDR2 SVGAGI. Trimming took 4 bases from V and 10 from J; bases not matched to a gene: 6. CDR3 region: CASSSTGGESPLHF. CDR3 bases: TGTGCCAGCAGTTCAACAGGGGGGGAATCACCCCTCCACTTT.

This clonotype showed up just a few times. V and J are TRBV12-3 or TRBV12-4 and TRBJ2-7; unclear D gene. V lost 1 base, J lost 2 bases, and 12 bases lay in between. This CDR3 comprises 15 residues. Written as DNA, the CDR3 is TGTGCCAGCAGTTTAGTGGCGGTCCCGGCCTACGAGCAGTACTTC. Translation gives CASSLVAVPAYEQYF.

This clonotype was observed at least ten times. The rearrangement links TRBV7-8 to TRBJ2-2, with 10 bases aligning to TRBD2. The junction had 9 bases not matched to a gene; V was cut back by 5 bases and J by 6 bases. Germline V gene sequence: CDR1 SGHVS, CDR2 FQNEAQ. This CDR3 contains 16 residues. As DNA, the CDR3 is TGTGCCAGCAGCACACCGGGACTAGCGAGATCCGGGGAGCTGTTTTTT. Its translation: CASSTPGLARSGELFF.

This clonotype was counted a few times. The chain is built from TRBV20-1 and TRBJ2-1; perhaps TRBD2 as D (6 bases). This CDR3 region has 13 residues. Germline CDR1 and CDR2: DFQATT and SNEGSKA (reference sequence). V lost 4 bases and J 5 bases, leaving 12 bases between the germline ends. In DNA, the CDR3 is TGCAGTGCTATGGCGGGACTTGACAATGAGCAGTTCTTC. This translates into CSAMAGLDNEQFF.

This clonotype appeared many times. The gene calls are TRBV24-1 and TRBJ2-1; TRBD2 aligns across 14 bases. Trimming took 3 bases from V and 9 from J; bases not matched to a gene: 9. CDR1 and CDR2 from the germline V gene are KGHDR and SFDVKD. The CDR3 contains 17 residues. CDR3 nucleotide sequence: TGTGCCACCAGTGATGCGGGACTAGCGGGAGTAAGTTCTGAGCAGTTCTTC. This codes for CATSDAGLAGVSSEQFF.

This clonotype appeared a few times. This sequence joins TRBV11-2 and TRBJ2-7; D ambiguous. Trimming left V 4 bases short and J 2 bases short, with 15 bases between. The CDR3 totals 15 residues. The V gene's germline CDR1 is SGHAT and CDR2 FQNNGV. CDR3 DNA: TGTGCCAGCAGCTCCACGGTGGATATGGCCTACGAGCAGTACTTC. Residues: CASSSTVDMAYEQYF.

There are many counts of this clonotype. V is TRBV12-3 or TRBV12-4 and J is TRBJ1-2; 7 nucleotides line up with TRBD1. The CDR3 spans 15 residues. V gave up 7 bases and J gave up 4 bases; unmatched junction bases: 12. CDR3 sequence reads: CASTPPGGAPYGYTF. The CDR3 DNA is TGTGCCAGCACTCCGCCAGGGGGGGCGCCCTATGGCTACACCTTC.

CDR3 region: CAWSMLRAETQYF. In nucleotides, the CDR3 is TGTGCCTGGAGTATGCTCAGGGCCGAGACCCAGTACTTC. This rearrangement joins TRBV30 to TRBJ2-5; D possibly corresponds to TRBD1 (5 bases). Trimming removed 2 bases from V and 5 bases from J, with 12 bases in between. Germline CDR1 GTSNPN, CDR2 SVGIG (reference sequence). The CDR3 spans 13 residues.